A single sample gave rise to the 26 T cell receptor beta chains below, sequenced in a study of identical twins. TCRdb processed the 5' RACE reads anew with MiXCR; each CDR3 protein has one entry. Of roughly 290,000 distinct CDR3 sequences listed, 7.5% to 9.5% are singletons. This sample also belongs to another study, concerning yellow fever vaccine responses in identical twins.

What was sequenced was CD8+ T cells sorted from blood. The receptors were gathered from a woman aged 18-30 years in good health.

This clonotype has ten or more counts. The chain links TRBV25-1 to TRBJ2-6; 9 positions agree with TRBD1. Germline V CDR1 and CDR2: MGHDK, SYGVNS. V lost 4 bases, J lost 1 base, and 8 bases stayed unmatched. This CDR3 region has 18 residues. The CDR3 nucleotides read TGTGCCAGCAGTGGGTTGGGGACAGGGTTTTCTGGGGCCAACGTCCTGACTTTC. This codes for CASSGLGTGFSGANVLTF. The whole variable domain, filled in from reference TRBV25-1 and TRBJ2-6, reads EADIYQTPRYLVIGTGKKITLECSQTMGHDKMYWYQQDPGMELHLIHYSYGVNSTEKGDLSSESTVSRIRTEHFPLTLESARPSHTSQYLCASSGLGTGFSGANVLTFGAGSRLTVL.

This clonotype appeared many times. The chain has TRBV29-1 and TRBJ2-1; unclear D gene. This CDR3 has 13 residues. Germline V lookup: CDR1 SQVTM, CDR2 ANQGSEA. V was cut by 7 bases and J by 0 bases, with 10 bases left in between. The CDR3, as DNA: TGCAGCGACACCGGATTCTCCTACAATGAGCAGTTCTTC. Residues: CSDTGFSYNEQFF.

This clonotype showed up many times. The chain recombines TRBV3-1 with TRBJ1-2, with D hard to call. V dropped 4 bases and J dropped 5 bases, with 11 bases sitting between them. The CDR3 is 13 residues long. Germline V gene lookup returns CDR1 LGHDT and CDR2 YNNKEL (reference sequence). The CDR3 protein is CASSPFVGYGYTF. In nucleotides, the CDR3 is TGTGCCAGCAGCCCCTTCGTTGGATATGGCTACACCTTC.

There are a few counts of this clonotype. The chain recombines TRBV20-1 with TRBJ2-7; D tentatively fits TRBD1 or TRBD2 (5 bases each). Per the germline V gene, CDR1 is DFQATT and CDR2 is SNEGSKA (reference sequence). CDR3 length: 13 residues. V was clipped by 6 bases and J by 6 bases, with 18 bases between them. CDR3 loop: CSAGQGVNPEQYF. The CDR3 nucleotides read TGCAGTGCGGGGCAGGGAGTGAATCCCGAGCAGTACTTC.

J is TRBJ2-1 and V is TRBV7-2, with 8 nucleotides matching TRBD2. There are 16 residues in the CDR3. V lost 5 bases and J lost 5; bases outside the gene matches: 11. CDR1 is SGHTA and CDR2 is FQGNSA in the germline V gene. The CDR3 coding sequence is TGTGCCAGCAGCCCTCCTTCGCGGGAGGAGGACAATGAGCAGTTCTTC. This translates into CASSPPSREEDNEQFF.

This rearrangement joins TRBV27 to TRBJ2-1, with 8 bases aligning to TRBD1. CDR3 length equals 16 residues. Germline-derived CDR1 and CDR2 are MNHEY and SMNVEV (reference sequence). V shed 4 bases, J shed 4 bases, and the junction held 9 bases outside the gene matches. The CDR3 loop is CASSSLGQELYNEQFF. The CDR3 DNA reads as TGTGCCAGCAGTTCGTTGGGACAGGAGCTTTACAATGAGCAGTTCTTC.

V gene TRBV7-9 combines with J gene TRBJ2-7, with 13 bases fitting TRBD2. The CDR3 has 16 amino acids. Germline CDR1 reads SEHNR; CDR2 reads FQNEAQ (reference sequence). The V gene end was trimmed by 5 bases and the J gene end by 5 bases; junction bases not matched to a gene: 9. The CDR3 DNA reads TGTGCCAGCAGCCCACGGACTAGCGGGAGAATGAACGAGCAGTACTTC. Translating gives CASSPRTSGRMNEQYF.

This clonotype was recorded many times. The genes are TRBV7-6 and TRBJ1-4; D gene ambiguous. The CDR3 sequence is 15 residues long. Looked up from germline, CDR1 is SGHVS and CDR2 is FNYEAQ. Trimming shortened V by 3 bases and J by 3 bases, and 11 bases separated the two germline ends. The CDR3 DNA is TGTGCCAGCAGCTTTGGGCCTTCATCTAATGAAAAACTGTTTTTT. Translated, it gives CASSFGPSSNEKLFF.

This clonotype occurred many times. The chain links TRBV7-9 to TRBJ2-7; the match to TRBD2 covers 11 bases. The V gene end was trimmed by 4 bases and the J gene end by 2 bases; junction bases not matched to a gene: 4. CDR3 length: 15 amino acids. Germline lookup yields CDR1 SEHNR and CDR2 FQNEAQ (reference sequence). CDR3 sequence reads: CASSSLAGGTYEQYF. The CDR3 DNA reads TGTGCCAGCAGCTCCCTAGCGGGAGGTACCTACGAGCAGTACTTC.

This clonotype was seen only a few times. The rearrangement uses TRBV7-9 and TRBJ2-5; TRBD2 aligns across 7 bases. J lost 4 bases, V lost 2 bases, and 4 bases had no gene match. The CDR3 is 14 residues long. Germline V lookup: CDR1 SEHNR, CDR2 FQNEAQ (reference sequence). CDR3: CASSLPGGRETQYF. The CDR3, as DNA: TGTGCCAGCAGCTTACCGGGAGGTAGAGAGACCCAGTACTTC.

The J gene is TRBJ2-1, the V gene TRBV4-1; no reliable D call. V lost 0 bases and J 9 bases, leaving 12 bases between the germline ends. The CDR3 sequence is 14 residues long. Germline V CDR1 and CDR2: MGHRA, YSYEKL. CDR3: CASSQDHLAIEQFF. CDR3 DNA sequence: TGCGCCAGCAGCCAAGATCATCTGGCGATTGAGCAGTTCTTC.

The rearrangement links TRBV2 to TRBJ2-3, with 8 bases fitting TRBD1. Trimming cost V 6 bases and J 1 base; bases outside gene matches: 12. Germline loops: CDR1 SNHLY, CDR2 FYNNEI. This CDR3 region has 17 residues. The CDR3 spells CASRMDREVWGTDTQYF. The CDR3 coding sequence is TGTGCCAGCAGAATGGACAGGGAGGTGTGGGGCACAGATACGCAGTATTTT. The full variable domain, completed using reference TRBV2 and TRBJ2-3, is EPEVTQTPSHQVTQMGQEVILRCVPISNHLYFYWYRQILGQKVEFLVSFYNNEISEKSEIFDDQFSVERPDGSNFTLKIRSTKLEDSAMYFCASRMDREVWGTDTQYFGPGTRLTVL.

The V call is TRBV20-1, the J call TRBJ2-7; D gene uncertain. CDR1 DFQATT and CDR2 SNEGSKA come from the germline V gene (reference sequence). The CDR3 totals 12 residues. The V end lost 2 bases, the J end lost 3 bases, and 8 bases lay between the germline ends. The CDR3 nucleotides are TGCAGTGCTAGACCAGAAATCTACGAGCAGTACTTC. Its protein is CSARPEIYEQYF.

The sample holds many counts of this clonotype. The chain links TRBV9 to TRBJ1-1, with D perhaps matching TRBD1 (6 bases). The CDR3 is 16 amino acids. V was trimmed by 3 bases and J by 0 bases, leaving 15 bases between them. Germline V gene lookup returns CDR1 SGDLS and CDR2 YYNGEE. This CDR3 reads CASSDDPAGVNTEAFF. The CDR3 bases are TGTGCCAGCAGCGACGACCCCGCAGGGGTGAACACTGAAGCTTTCTTT. The variable domain in full, with the rest retrieved from reference TRBV9 and TRBJ1-1, is DSGVTQTPKHLITATGQRVTLRCSPRSGDLSVYWYQQSLDQGLQFLIQYYNGEERAKGNILERFSAQQFPDLHSELNLSSLELGDSALYFCASSDDPAGVNTEAFFGQGTRLTVV.

As DNA, the CDR3 is TGCGCCAGCAGCCAAGGGACTAGCGGTTACTCCTACGAGCAGTACTTC. Translating gives CASSQGTSGYSYEQYF. The chain recombines TRBV4-3 with TRBJ2-7; 10 nucleotides agree with TRBD2. V gave up 1 base and J gave up 0 bases; unmatched junction bases: 3. Looked up from germline, CDR1 is LGHNA and CDR2 is YSLEER. The CDR3 covers 16 residues.

V and J are TRBV7-9 and TRBJ2-7; D may be TRBD2 (5 bases). V was trimmed by 5 bases and J by 0 bases, leaving 17 bases between them. Germline V gene lookup returns CDR1 SEHNR and CDR2 FQNEAQ (reference sequence). The CDR3 consists of 16 residues. As DNA, the CDR3 is TGTGCCAGCAGCGCCCGGGGAACACTGAGCTCCTACGAGCAGTACTTC. It encodes CASSARGTLSSYEQYF.

The chain uses TRBV30 and TRBJ2-7; weak D call: TRBD1 (6 bases). The CDR3 is made up of 13 amino acids. V was trimmed by 3 bases and J by 1 base, leaving 10 bases between them. The germline V gene encodes CDR1 GTSNPN and CDR2 SVGIG (reference sequence). The CDR3 DNA reads as TGTGCCTGGAGCGACAGGAGATCCTACGAGCAGTACTTC. It translates to CAWSDRRSYEQYF. Using reference TRBV30 and TRBJ2-7 for the parts outside the CDR3, the full variable domain is SQTIHQWPATLVQPVGSPLSLECTVEGTSNPNLYWYRQAAGRGLQLLFYSVGIGQISSEVPQNLSASRPQDRQFILSSKKLLLSDSGFYLCAWSDRRSYEQYFGPGTRLTVT.

The chain has TRBV5-6 and TRBJ2-1; 8 nucleotides line up with TRBD2. V was pared by 9 bases and J by 7 bases, with 33 bases of the junction left unmatched. Germline loops: CDR1 SGHDT, CDR2 YYEEEE. The CDR3 runs 21 residues. The CDR3 DNA is TGTGCCATCGGCCCCGCGAGCGGGAGAGGTGGCCCCGGGTCTCGCCTAAATGAGCAGTTCTTC. The encoded protein is CAIGPASGRGGPGSRLNEQFF.

This clonotype was seen more than once but under ten times. The J gene is TRBJ2-1, the V gene TRBV10-3; D is perhaps TRBD1 (5 bases). Trimming shortened V by 2 bases and J by 4 bases, and 21 bases separated the two germline ends. This CDR3 is 18 amino acids long. Germline V gene sequence: CDR1 ENHRY, CDR2 SYGVKD. CDR3 bases: TGTGCCATCAGTGAGATCTTGGACACACGTGCGAAATACAATGAGCAGTTCTTC. Protein sequence: CAISEILDTRAKYNEQFF.

This clonotype was observed a handful of times. V is TRBV27 and J is TRBJ1-2, with unresolved D. V was trimmed by 5 bases and J by 6 bases, leaving 10 bases between them. CDR1 and CDR2 from the germline V gene are MNHEY and SMNVEV (reference sequence). This CDR3 has 12 amino acids. The CDR3 nucleotides read TGTGCCAGCAGTGGAGGGTTTCATGGCTACACCTTC. It codes for CASSGGFHGYTF.

This clonotype was detected only a few times. The chain links TRBV7-3 to TRBJ2-1; D call uncertain. Between the trimmed V and J ends, which lost 0 bases and 2 bases, there was a span of 11 bases. There are 16 residues in the CDR3. Germline values: CDR1 SGHTA, CDR2 FQGTGA. The chain's CDR3 is CASSLTAPSTYNEQFF. The CDR3 DNA sequence: TGTGCCAGCAGCTTAACGGCGCCTTCCACCTACAATGAGCAGTTCTTC.

The rearrangement uses TRBV27 and TRBJ2-7, with D tentatively TRBD2 (5 bases). The CDR3 covers 12 residues. Germline V gives CDR1 MNHEY, CDR2 SMNVEV (reference sequence). Trimming removed 7 bases from V and 1 base from J, with 8 bases in between. CDR3 protein: CASMGASYEQYF. DNA of the CDR3: TGTGCCAGCATGGGAGCTTCCTACGAGCAGTACTTC.

This clonotype was seen only a few times. This chain connects TRBV6-2 or TRBV6-3 to TRBJ1-5, with TRBD1 matching over 7 bases. This CDR3 spans 14 amino acids. The trim removed 2 bases at V and 7 bases at J, leaving 5 bases unmatched. The germline V gene encodes CDR1 MNHEY and CDR2 SVGEGT. The CDR3 bases are TGTGCCAGCAGTTACCCCGACAGGGACCAGCCCCAGCATTTT. It translates to CASSYPDRDQPQHF.

The rearrangement joins TRBV2 to TRBJ2-4; 13 bases map to TRBD2. CDR1 SNHLY and CDR2 FYNNEI come from the germline V gene. The CDR3 length is 15 residues. Unmatched junction bases numbered 6, after V lost 6 bases and J lost 7 bases. CDR3 region: CASRPGLAGTNIQYF. In DNA, the CDR3 is TGTGCCAGCAGACCGGGACTAGCGGGAACTAACATTCAGTACTTC.

The V call is TRBV5-6, the J call TRBJ2-2; D call uncertain. CDR1 and CDR2 from the germline V gene are SGHDT and YYEEEE. This CDR3 region has 15 residues. The ends were cut back, 4 bases at V and 4 bases at J, with 14 bases in the middle. DNA of the CDR3: TGTGCCAGCAGCCCCGGCAGGAAATCCACCGGGGAGCTGTTTTTT. Protein: CASSPGRKSTGELFF.

This clonotype was counted at least ten times. The CDR3 sequence is CASSQDLGRYNEQFF. CDR3 DNA sequence: TGTGCCAGCAGCCAAGATCTCGGACGTTACAATGAGCAGTTCTTC. This chain joins TRBV4-2 and TRBJ2-1; D ambiguous. The CDR3 covers 15 residues. V was pared by 0 bases and J by 4 bases, with 10 bases between. Germline CDR1 LGHNA, CDR2 YNFKEQ.